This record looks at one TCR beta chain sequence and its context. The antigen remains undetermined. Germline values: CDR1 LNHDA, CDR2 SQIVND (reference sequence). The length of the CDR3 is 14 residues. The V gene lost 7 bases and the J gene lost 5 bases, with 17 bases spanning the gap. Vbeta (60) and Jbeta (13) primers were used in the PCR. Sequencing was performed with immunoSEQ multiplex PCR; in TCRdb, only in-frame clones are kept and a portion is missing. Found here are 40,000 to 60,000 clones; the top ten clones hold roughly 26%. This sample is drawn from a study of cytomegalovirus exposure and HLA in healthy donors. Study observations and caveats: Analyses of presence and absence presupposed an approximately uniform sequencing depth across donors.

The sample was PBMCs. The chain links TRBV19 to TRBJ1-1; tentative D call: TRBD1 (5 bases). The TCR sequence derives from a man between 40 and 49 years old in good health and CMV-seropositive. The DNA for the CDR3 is TGTGCCAGTACCCTTTACGGGGGGATAACTGAAGCTTTCTTT. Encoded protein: CASTLYGGITEAFF.